The entry below describes one T cell receptor (beta chain). The antigen remains undetermined. Germline V lookup: CDR1 KGHSH, CDR2 LQKENI. Trimming stripped 5 bases from V and 2 bases from J, with 16 bases between. The CDR3 extends over 17 amino acids. The PCR was carried out with 60 Vbeta primers and 13 Jbeta primers. Using immunoSEQ multiplex PCR, the repertoire was profiled, and TCRdb retains in-frame clones only, with some absent. The table lists tens of thousands of clones, around 71% of them singletons, with approximately 8.9% in the top ten. Donors had nominal health at sampling but likely had unrecorded immune exposures. The record originates from a study of cytomegalovirus exposure and HLA in healthy donors. Overall study results and limits: A reported reduction in N-insertions relative to the 666-donor mean was seen in an Asian-associated ancestry cluster in a later analysis. Among the most significant clusters, several appeared linked to common viral pathogens in a later analysis.

The sequencing sample was made of PBMCs. This chain joins TRBV18 and TRBJ2-6, with D perhaps matching TRBD1 (6 bases). This receptor was taken from a man in his sixties in good health and CMV-seronegative. The CDR3 DNA is TGTGCCAGCTCAGGTGGACAGATAGGGGCTGGGGCCAACGTCCTGACTTTC. It translates to CASSGGQIGAGANVLTF.